This TCR beta chain was captured in a study of cytomegalovirus exposure and HLA in healthy donors. Study-wide context: Earlier results showed 90 million to 130 million unique TCR beta sequences derived from some 190 million T cells.

This CDR3 region has 15 residues. V was clipped by 3 bases and J by 4 bases, with 12 bases between them. CDR1 and CDR2 from the germline V gene are MNHEY and SMNVEV (reference sequence). Study results and limitations: High specificity and sensitivity for cytomegalovirus status were reported for the classifier. The investigators catalogued some 160 TCR beta chains as cytomegalovirus-associated.

Nominally healthy donors were sampled, though unrecorded immune exposures were likely. The PCR employed 60 Vbeta primers together with 13 Jbeta primers. Method: immunoSEQ multiplex PCR; TCRdb's copy keeps in-frame clones and lacks some. Its clone listing holds tens of thousands of clones. About this clone itself: Its antigen is still unknown.

Specimen: PBMCs. The receptor was isolated from a woman aged 50 to 65 in good health and CMV-seropositive. The rearrangement links TRBV27 to TRBJ1-4; D perhaps matches TRBD1 (6 bases). CDR3 coding DNA: TGTGCCAGCAGTTTTCTCGGACAGAATAATGAAAAACTGTTTTTT. It yields the protein CASSFLGQNNEKLFF.